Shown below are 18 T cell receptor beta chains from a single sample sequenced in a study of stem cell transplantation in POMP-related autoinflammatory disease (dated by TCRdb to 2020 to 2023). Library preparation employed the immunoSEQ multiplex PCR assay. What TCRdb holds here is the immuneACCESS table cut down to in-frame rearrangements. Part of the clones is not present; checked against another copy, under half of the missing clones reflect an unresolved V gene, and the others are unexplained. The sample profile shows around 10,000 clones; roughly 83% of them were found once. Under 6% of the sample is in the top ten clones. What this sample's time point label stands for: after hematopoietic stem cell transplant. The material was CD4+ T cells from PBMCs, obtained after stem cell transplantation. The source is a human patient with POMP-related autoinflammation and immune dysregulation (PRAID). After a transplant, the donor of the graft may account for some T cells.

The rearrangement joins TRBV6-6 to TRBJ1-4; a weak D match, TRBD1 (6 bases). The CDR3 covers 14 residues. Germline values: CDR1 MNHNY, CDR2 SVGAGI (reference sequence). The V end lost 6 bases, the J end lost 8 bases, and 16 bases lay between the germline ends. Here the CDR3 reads CASSLRGGREKLFF. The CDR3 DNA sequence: TGTGCCAGCAGCCTAAGAGGGGGTCGGGAAAAACTGTTTTTT.

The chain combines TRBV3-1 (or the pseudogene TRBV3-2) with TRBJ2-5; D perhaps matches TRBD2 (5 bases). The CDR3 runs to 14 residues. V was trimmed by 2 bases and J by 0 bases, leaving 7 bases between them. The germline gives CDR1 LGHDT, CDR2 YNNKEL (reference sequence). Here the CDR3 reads CASSQMRDQETQYF. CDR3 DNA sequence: TGTGCCAGCAGCCAAATGCGGGACCAAGAGACCCAGTACTTC.

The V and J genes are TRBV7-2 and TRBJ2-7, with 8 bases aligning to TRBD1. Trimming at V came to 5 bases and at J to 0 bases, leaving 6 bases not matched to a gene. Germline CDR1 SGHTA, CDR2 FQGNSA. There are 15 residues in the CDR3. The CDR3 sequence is CASSTGQGLSYEQYF. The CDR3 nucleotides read TGTGCCAGCAGCACCGGACAGGGCCTCTCCTACGAGCAGTACTTC.

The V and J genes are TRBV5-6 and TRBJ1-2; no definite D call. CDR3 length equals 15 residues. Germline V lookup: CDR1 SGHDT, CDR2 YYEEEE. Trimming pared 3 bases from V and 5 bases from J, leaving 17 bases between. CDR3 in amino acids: CASSSLVALRYGYTF. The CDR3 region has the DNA TGTGCCAGCAGCTCCCTCGTGGCCCTTCGATATGGCTACACCTTC.

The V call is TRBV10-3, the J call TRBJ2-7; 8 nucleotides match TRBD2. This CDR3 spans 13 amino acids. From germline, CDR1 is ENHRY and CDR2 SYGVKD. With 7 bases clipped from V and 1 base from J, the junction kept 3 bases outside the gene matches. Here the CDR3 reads CAIMGTSSYEQYF. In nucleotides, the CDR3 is TGTGCCATCATGGGGACTAGTTCCTACGAGCAGTACTTC.

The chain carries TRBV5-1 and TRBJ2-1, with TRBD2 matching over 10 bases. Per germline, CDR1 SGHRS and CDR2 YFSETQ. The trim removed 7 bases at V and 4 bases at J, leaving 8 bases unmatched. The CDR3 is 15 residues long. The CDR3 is CASGLLAGGYNEQFF. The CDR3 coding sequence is TGCGCCAGCGGATTATTAGCGGGAGGATACAATGAGCAGTTCTTC.

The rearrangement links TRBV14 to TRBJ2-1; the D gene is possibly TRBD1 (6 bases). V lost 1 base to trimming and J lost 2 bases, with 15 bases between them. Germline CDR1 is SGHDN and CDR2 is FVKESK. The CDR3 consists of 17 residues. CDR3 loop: CASSQVQGRPPYNEQFF. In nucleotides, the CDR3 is TGTGCCAGCAGCCAAGTCCAGGGGCGCCCACCCTACAATGAGCAGTTCTTC.

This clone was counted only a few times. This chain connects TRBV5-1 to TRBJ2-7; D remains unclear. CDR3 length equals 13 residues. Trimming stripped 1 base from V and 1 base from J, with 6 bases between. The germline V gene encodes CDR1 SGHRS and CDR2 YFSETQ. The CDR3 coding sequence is TGCGCCAGCAGCTTGACGGGTTCCTACGAGCAGTACTTC. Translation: CASSLTGSYEQYF.

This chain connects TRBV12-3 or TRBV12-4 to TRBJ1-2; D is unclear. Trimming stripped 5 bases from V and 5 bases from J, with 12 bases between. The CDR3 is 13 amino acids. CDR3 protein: CASSTRGEYGYTF. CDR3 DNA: TGTGCCAGCAGTACTAGAGGAGAATATGGCTACACCTTC.

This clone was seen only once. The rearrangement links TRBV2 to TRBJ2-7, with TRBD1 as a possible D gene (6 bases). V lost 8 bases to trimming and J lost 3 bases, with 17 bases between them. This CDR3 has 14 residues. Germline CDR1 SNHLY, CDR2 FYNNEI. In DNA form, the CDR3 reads TGTGCCAGCTCCTCCGGGACATCTGGCTACGAGCAGTACTTC. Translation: CASSSGTSGYEQYF.

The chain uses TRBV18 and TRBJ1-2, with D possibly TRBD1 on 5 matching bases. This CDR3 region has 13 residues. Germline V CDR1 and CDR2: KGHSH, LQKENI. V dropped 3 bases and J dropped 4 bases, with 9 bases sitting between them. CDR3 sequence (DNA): TGTGCCAGCTCACCCCGGGGCCCCTATGGCTACACCTTC. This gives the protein CASSPRGPYGYTF. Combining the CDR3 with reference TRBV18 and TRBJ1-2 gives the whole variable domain NAGVMQNPRHLVRRRGQEARLRCSPMKGHSHVYWYRQLPEEGLKFMVYLQKENIIDESGMPKERFSAEFPKEGPSILRIQQVVRGDSAAYFCASSPRGPYGYTFGSGTRLTVV.

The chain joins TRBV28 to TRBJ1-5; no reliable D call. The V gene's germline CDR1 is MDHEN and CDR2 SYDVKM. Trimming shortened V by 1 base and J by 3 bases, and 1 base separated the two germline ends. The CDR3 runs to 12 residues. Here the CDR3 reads CASSLYNQPQHF. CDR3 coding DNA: TGTGCCAGCAGTTTATACAATCAGCCCCAGCATTTT.

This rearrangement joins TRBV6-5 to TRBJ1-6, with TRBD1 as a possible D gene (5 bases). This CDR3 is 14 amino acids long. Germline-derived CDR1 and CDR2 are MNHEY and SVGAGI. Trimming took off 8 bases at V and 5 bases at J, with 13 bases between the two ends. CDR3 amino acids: CASHKGRNNSPLHF. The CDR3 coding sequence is TGTGCCAGCCATAAGGGACGGAATAATTCACCCCTCCACTTT.

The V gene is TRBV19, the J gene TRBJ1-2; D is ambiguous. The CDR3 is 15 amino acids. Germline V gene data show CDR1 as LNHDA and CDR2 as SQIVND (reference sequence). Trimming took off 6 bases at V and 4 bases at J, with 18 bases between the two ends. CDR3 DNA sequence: TGTGCCAGTAGGACGCTAGGAGGGTATCCCTATGGCTACACCTTC. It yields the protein CASRTLGGYPYGYTF.

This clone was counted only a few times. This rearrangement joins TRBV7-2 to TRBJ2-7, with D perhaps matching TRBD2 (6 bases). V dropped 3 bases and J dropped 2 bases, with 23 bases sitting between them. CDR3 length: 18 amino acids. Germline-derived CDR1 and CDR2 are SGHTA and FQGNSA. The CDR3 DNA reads TGTGCCAGCAGCTTCCGGGACTCCCGGAGTTCCTACCCCTACGAGCAGTACTTC. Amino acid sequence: CASSFRDSRSSYPYEQYF.

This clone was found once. The CDR3 loop reads CASSFGTSRNEQFF. The CDR3 DNA sequence: TGTGCCAGCAGCTTTGGGACTAGTCGGAATGAGCAGTTCTTC. The rearrangement links TRBV11-2 to TRBJ2-1; 8 bases align to TRBD2. Germline trimming cut 3 bases from V and 7 bases from J; bases unmatched to any gene: 5. CDR1 is SGHAT and CDR2 is FQNNGV in the germline V gene. The CDR3 spans 14 residues.

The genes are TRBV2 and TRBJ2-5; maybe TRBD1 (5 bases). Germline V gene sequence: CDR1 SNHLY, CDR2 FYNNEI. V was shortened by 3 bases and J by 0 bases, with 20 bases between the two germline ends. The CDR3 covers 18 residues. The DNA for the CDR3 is TGTGCCAGCAGTGACTCTCCCTACAGGTTATTGTACCAAGAGACCCAGTACTTC. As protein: CASSDSPYRLLYQETQYF. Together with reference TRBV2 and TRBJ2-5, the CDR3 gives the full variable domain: EPEVTQTPSHQVTQMGQEVILRCVPISNHLYFYWYRQILGQKVEFLVSFYNNEISEKSEIFDDQFSVERPDGSNFTLKIRSTKLEDSAMYFCASSDSPYRLLYQETQYFGPGTRLLVL.

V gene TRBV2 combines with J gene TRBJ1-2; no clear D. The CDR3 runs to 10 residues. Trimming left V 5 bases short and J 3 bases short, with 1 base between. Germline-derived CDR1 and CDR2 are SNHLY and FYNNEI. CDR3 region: CASSYYGYTF. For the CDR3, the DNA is TGTGCCAGCAGTTACTATGGCTACACCTTC.